A single sample gave rise to the 10 T cell receptor beta chains below, sequenced in a study of T cells in Graves' hyperthyroidism and ophthalmopathy. Amplification targeted TCR beta CDR3 regions from RNA transcripts. The TCR CDR3 first-round RT-PCR relied on the HTBI primer set. Each CDR3 protein gets one entry after TCRdb re-called the multiplex PCR reads with MiXCR. The data hold 300,000 to 500,000 distinct CDR3 sequences, with 11% to 15% observed a single time. Material: blood. These receptor sequences come from a man between 45 and 60 years old with Graves' ophthalmopathy.

The sample holds many counts of this clonotype. One end of the junction is discordant with germline, which a read error may explain. The CDR3 DNA reads TGTACCAGCAGCCCACCGGACAGAGCCTACGAGCAGTACTTC. Translated: CTSSPPDRAYEQYF. This chain connects TRBV11-2 to TRBJ2-7; a weak D match, TRBD1 (6 bases). Germline loops: CDR1 SGHAT, CDR2 FQNNGV. The CDR3 sequence is 14 residues long.

The sample holds many counts of this clonotype. The chain couples TRBV2 to TRBJ1-1; 7 bases are a match to TRBD1. Germline CDR1 and CDR2: SNHLY and FYNNEI. CDR3 length: 15 amino acids. V dropped 2 bases and J dropped 5; count of bases not matched to a gene: 8. CDR3 amino acids: CASSEQGEMGTEAFF. CDR3 in DNA: TGTGCCAGCAGTGAACAGGGGGAAATGGGTACTGAAGCTTTCTTT.

This clonotype occurred a few times. At one end, the junction sequence differs from germline, possibly due to a read error. The chain couples TRBV13 to TRBJ1-2, with D tentatively TRBD1 (5 bases). Germline V lookup: CDR1 PRHDT, CDR2 FYEKMQ (reference sequence). CDR3 length equals 13 residues. CDR3 in amino acids: CVSSLGQGYGYTF. CDR3 bases: TGTGTCAGCAGCTTAGGGCAGGGCTATGGCTACACCTTC.

The CDR3: CASSPPEARGIQYF. The CDR3 DNA reads as TGTGCCAGCAGTCCACCAGAGGCGCGGGGGATTCAGTACTTC. The chain couples TRBV28 to TRBJ2-4; 7 nucleotides match TRBD2. Unmatched junction bases numbered 11, after V lost 5 bases and J lost 10 bases. Germline CDR1 is MDHEN and CDR2 is SYDVKM. The CDR3 extends over 14 amino acids.

The table lists this clonotype with a few counts. The rearrangement joins TRBV2 to TRBJ2-3; 9 bases fit TRBD2. With V trimmed by 1 base and J by 4 bases, 6 bases remained unmatched. The CDR3 consists of 16 residues. The germline gives CDR1 SNHLY, CDR2 FYNNEI. CDR3 sequence reads: CASSEDFSGSSDTQYF. CDR3 sequence (DNA): TGTGCCAGCAGTGAAGATTTTAGCGGGAGTTCAGATACGCAGTATTTT.

On this clonotype: A much larger clone sits a single nucleotide away, making a read error possible. The CDR3 spells CATSDAGSAGDTQYF. In DNA, the CDR3 is TGTGCCACCAGTGATGCGGGGTCTGCGGGAGATACGCAGTATTTT. This chain connects TRBV24-1 to TRBJ2-3, with D possibly matching TRBD2 (6 bases). This CDR3 contains 15 residues. CDR1 is KGHDR and CDR2 is SFDVKD in the germline V gene. The V end was cut by 3 bases, the J end by 5 bases, with 14 bases between.

The table lists this clonotype with a few counts. This chain uses TRBV20-1 with TRBJ2-1, with D tentatively TRBD2 (5 bases). V was trimmed by 0 bases and J by 7 bases, leaving 16 bases between them. Germline V lookup: CDR1 DFQATT, CDR2 SNEGSKA (reference sequence). The CDR3 runs 15 residues. CDR3 sequence reads: CSARDWRAMRNEQFF. The CDR3 DNA sequence: TGCAGTGCTAGAGATTGGCGGGCTATGCGTAATGAGCAGTTCTTC.

This clonotype was seen ten or more times. The chain couples TRBV24-1 to TRBJ2-3, with TRBD1 identical over 7 bases. Germline values: CDR1 KGHDR, CDR2 SFDVKD. CDR3 length: 15 residues. The V gene end was trimmed by 5 bases and the J gene end by 2 bases; junction bases not matched to a gene: 6. CDR3 in DNA: TGTGCCACCAGTGCCTCGGACAGGTACACAGATACGCAGTATTTT. This translates into CATSASDRYTDTQYF.

In this sample, this clonotype turned up a few times. CDR3 in amino acids: CATSDLRGRGSGETQYF. As DNA, the CDR3 is TGTGCCACCAGTGATTTGCGCGGGAGGGGTTCCGGAGAGACCCAGTACTTC. The rearrangement uses TRBV24-1 and TRBJ2-5, with TRBD2 matching over 9 bases. This CDR3 is built from 17 residues. Unmatched junction bases numbered 8, after V lost 0 bases and J lost 4 bases. Germline-derived CDR1 and CDR2 are KGHDR and SFDVKD.

This clonotype was found many times. The chain carries TRBV29-1 and TRBJ2-1; TRBD1 agrees at 11 bases. This CDR3 has 15 amino acids. V lost 7 bases to trimming and J lost 8 bases; unmatched junction nucleotides: 13. Germline V lookup: CDR1 SQVTM, CDR2 ANQGSEA. The CDR3 region is CSATTGTGGGDEQFF. The CDR3 DNA follows: TGCAGCGCTACCACCGGGACAGGGGGGGGGGATGAGCAGTTCTTC.